Each of the 10 T cell receptor beta chains below was sequenced from the same sample in a study of response to subunit inactivated influenza vaccine. One entry per CDR3 protein, called by TCRdb with MiXCR from the RT-PCR reads. The sample comprises about 520,000 distinct CDR3 sequences, 9.5% to 12% of which are singletons, and 10% to 15% rests with the top ten. The input for sequencing was PBMCs from blood, taken roughly 48 days after vaccination. These TCRs come from a man aged 50 to 60 who received an inactivated influenza vaccine.

This clonotype was found a few times. The chain couples TRBV7-2 to TRBJ2-5; D unresolved. The germline gives CDR1 SGHTA, CDR2 FQGNSA. The CDR3 runs to 13 residues. V shed 5 bases and J shed 4 bases, with 11 bases lying between them. The CDR3 sequence: CASSLGFRETQYF. The DNA for the CDR3 is TGTGCCAGCAGCCTCGGGTTTAGAGAGACCCAGTACTTC.

This clonotype was recorded a few times. The chain employs TRBV3-1 and TRBJ1-1; D gene unclear. CDR1 and CDR2 from the germline V gene are LGHDT and YNNKEL (reference sequence). The CDR3 runs to 13 residues. Trimming removed 3 bases at V and 5 bases at J, with 10 bases between. The CDR3 here is CASSHGRVTEAFF. The CDR3 nucleotides read TGTGCCAGCAGCCACGGTAGGGTAACTGAAGCTTTCTTT.

This clonotype has only a few counts. V is TRBV6-2 or TRBV6-3 and J is TRBJ2-1; 10 bases fit TRBD1. The CDR3 sequence is 14 residues long. The germline CDR1 and CDR2 sequences are MNHEY and SVGEGT. Trimming at V came to 4 bases and at J to 8 bases, leaving 5 bases not matched to a gene. In DNA, the CDR3 is TGTGCCAGCAGTTGGGACAGGGGTATGCATGAGCAGTTCTTC. Translation: CASSWDRGMHEQFF.

The table lists this clonotype with many counts. This chain's CDR3 is CASSPFTGAEAFF. The CDR3 DNA sequence: TGTGCCAGCAGTCCCTTTACAGGGGCTGAAGCTTTCTTT. The J gene is TRBJ1-1, the V gene TRBV12-3 or TRBV12-4; the match to TRBD1 covers 7 bases. This CDR3 spans 13 amino acids. With V trimmed by 5 bases and J by 6 bases, 6 bases remained unmatched.

This clonotype was counted between two and nine times. The chain has TRBV5-5 and TRBJ2-1, with D tentatively TRBD2 (6 bases). Germline CDR1 and CDR2: SGHKS and YYEKEE (reference sequence). Trimming left V 0 bases short and J 4 bases short, with 14 bases between. The CDR3 has 16 residues. The CDR3 loop reads CASSLEGWREYNEQFF. As DNA, the CDR3 is TGTGCCAGCAGCTTGGAAGGATGGAGGGAGTACAATGAGCAGTTCTTC.

The chain uses TRBV6-5 and TRBJ2-6; D remains unclear. The CDR3 is 14 residues long. The V end was cut by 4 bases, the J end by 2 bases, with 6 bases between. Germline CDR1 and CDR2: MNHEY and SVGAGI. The CDR3 loop is CASSFSAGANVLTF. The CDR3 DNA reads as TGTGCCAGCAGTTTTTCAGCTGGGGCCAACGTCCTGACTTTC.

This chain connects TRBV5-6 to TRBJ2-2, with 8 bases matching TRBD2. Per germline, CDR1 SGHDT and CDR2 YYEEEE. Trimming removed 3 bases from V and 0 bases from J; junction bases left unmatched: 4. This CDR3 has 16 amino acids. This chain's CDR3 is CASSSTSVSNTGELFF. The CDR3 nucleotides read TGTGCCAGCAGCTCGACTAGCGTCTCGAACACCGGGGAGCTGTTTTTT.

The rearrangement uses TRBV14 and TRBJ2-7, with TRBD1 identical over 7 bases. The ends lost 3 bases at V and 2 bases at J; junction bases unmatched: 4. The CDR3 is 14 residues long. Germline V gene lookup returns CDR1 SGHDN and CDR2 FVKESK. CDR3 amino acids: CASSHHRGTYEQYF. CDR3 bases: TGTGCCAGCAGCCACCACAGGGGTACCTACGAGCAGTACTTC.

The rearrangement links TRBV7-2 to TRBJ2-6; D possibly matches TRBD1 or TRBD2 (5 bases each). CDR3 length: 15 amino acids. V was cut by 6 bases and J by 2 bases, with 11 bases left in between. Germline V gene lookup returns CDR1 SGHTA and CDR2 FQGNSA. CDR3 nucleotide sequence: TGTGCCAGCAGTCCCCAGGGAGCTGGGGCCAACGTCCTGACTTTC. Translating gives CASSPQGAGANVLTF.

In its sample, this clonotype was seen a few times. CDR3 sequence: CASSSGLRETQYF. Here the CDR3 DNA reads TGTGCCAGCAGTTCAGGGTTGAGAGAGACCCAGTACTTC. J is TRBJ2-5 and V is TRBV7-2; maybe TRBD1 (5 bases). Germline V CDR1 and CDR2: SGHTA, FQGNSA. This CDR3 has 13 amino acids. Trimming removed 6 bases from V and 4 bases from J, with 12 bases in between.